Following are 4 T cell receptor beta chains from one sample sequenced in a study of control samples from healthy donors and cancer patients (dated by TCRdb to about 2020). Library construction relied on the immunoSEQ multiplex PCR assay. TCRdb took this table from immuneACCESS and kept in-frame rearrangements with V and J called. Such tables lack part of the clones; where checked against another copy, unresolved V genes explain under half of the gap, and the rest is unexplained. The sample table lists 150,000 to 200,000 clones, approximately 86% of them with a count of one. Together, the top ten hold 1.7% of the sample. Sequencing input: blood. The origin of the receptors is a young man in good health.

The rearrangement uses TRBV5-1 and TRBJ1-2; D is perhaps TRBD1 (6 bases). With 0 bases removed from V and 5 bases from J, the gap between germline ends came to 14 bases. This CDR3 is 15 amino acids long. Germline V lookup: CDR1 SGHRS, CDR2 YFSETQ. Written as DNA, the CDR3 is TGCGCCAGCAGCTTGGCCTATGGGGGCTGGTATGGCTACACCTTC. It translates to CASSLAYGGWYGYTF.

This clone was observed a few times. This chain connects TRBV7-3 to TRBJ2-1; 8 bases match TRBD2. The J segment lost 5 bases and the V segment lost 5 bases, leaving 14 bases of the junction unmatched. The CDR3 spans 17 residues. CDR1 and CDR2 (germline): SGHTA, FQGTGA. The CDR3 DNA follows: TGTGCCAGCAGCACCCTTGGGCGAACTAGCGGCGACAATGAGCAGTTCTTC. Protein: CASSTLGRTSGDNEQFF.

V gene TRBV18 combines with J gene TRBJ2-2, with D tentatively TRBD1 or TRBD2 (5 bases each). CDR1 and CDR2 (germline): KGHSH, LQKENI. CDR3 size: 17 residues. V lost 2 bases and J 1 base, leaving 14 bases between the germline ends. The chain's CDR3 is CASSPFPGQRNTGELFF. Here the CDR3 DNA reads TGTGCCAGCTCACCATTCCCGGGGCAGAGGAACACCGGGGAGCTGTTTTTT.

The gene calls are TRBV4-3 and TRBJ2-2; D is undetermined. CDR1 and CDR2 (germline): LGHNA, YSLEER. The CDR3 is 15 amino acids. Trimming took 0 bases from V and 7 from J, leaving 12 bases between them. CDR3 protein: CASSQELGSDGELFF. CDR3 nucleotides: TGCGCCAGCAGCCAAGAGCTGGGGTCCGACGGGGAGCTGTTTTTT.